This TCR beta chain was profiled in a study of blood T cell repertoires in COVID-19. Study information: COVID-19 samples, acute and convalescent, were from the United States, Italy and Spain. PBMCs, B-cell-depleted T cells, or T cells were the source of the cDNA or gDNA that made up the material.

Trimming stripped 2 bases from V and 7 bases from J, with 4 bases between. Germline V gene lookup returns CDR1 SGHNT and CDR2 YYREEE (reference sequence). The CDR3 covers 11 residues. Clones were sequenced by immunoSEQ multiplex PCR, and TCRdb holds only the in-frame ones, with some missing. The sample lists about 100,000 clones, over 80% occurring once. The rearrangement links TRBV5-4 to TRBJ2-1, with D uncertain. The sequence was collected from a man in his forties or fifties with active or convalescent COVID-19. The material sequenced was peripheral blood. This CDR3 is CASSFNNEQFF. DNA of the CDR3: TGTGCCAGCAGCTTTAATAATGAGCAGTTCTTC.